This TCR beta chain was retrieved from a study of early T cells in non-severe SARS-CoV-2 infection. Trimming left V 1 base short and J 3 bases short, with 13 bases between. The CDR3 covers 15 residues. Germline V gene sequence: CDR1 LGHNA, CDR2 YSLEER. Attachment of unique molecular identifiers to individual cDNA molecules was performed. TCRdb called the 5' RACE reads again in MiXCR, with one record for every CDR3 protein. The sample lists under 85,000 distinct CDR3 sequences, less than 15% occurring once. This clonotype was observed many times. The chain uses TRBV4-3 and TRBJ2-7, with TRBD1 as a possible D gene (6 bases). The clonotype originates from an adult who was a healthcare worker with PCR-confirmed SARS-CoV-2 infection or an uninfected control (not recorded which). Sequencing was performed on whole blood. CDR3 DNA sequence: TGCGCCAGCAGCCAAGGGCCTAGGGGGAACTACGAGCAGTACTTC. Its protein product is CASSQGPRGNYEQYF.